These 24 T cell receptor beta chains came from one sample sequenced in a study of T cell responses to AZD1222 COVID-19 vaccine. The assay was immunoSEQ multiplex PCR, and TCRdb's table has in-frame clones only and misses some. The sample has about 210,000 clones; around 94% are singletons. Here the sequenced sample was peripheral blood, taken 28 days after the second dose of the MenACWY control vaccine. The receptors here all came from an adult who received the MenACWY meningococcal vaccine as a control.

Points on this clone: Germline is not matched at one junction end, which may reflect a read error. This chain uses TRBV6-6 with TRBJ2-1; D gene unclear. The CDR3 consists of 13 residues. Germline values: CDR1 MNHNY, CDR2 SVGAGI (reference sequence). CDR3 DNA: TGTGCCAGCAATTACGAAGGGAAGGATGAGCAGTTCTTC. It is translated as CASNYEGKDEQFF.

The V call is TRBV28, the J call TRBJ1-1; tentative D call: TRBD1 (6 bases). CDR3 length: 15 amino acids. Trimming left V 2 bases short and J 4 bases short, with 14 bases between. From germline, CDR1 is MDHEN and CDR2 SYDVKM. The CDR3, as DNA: TGTGCCAGCAGTTTACCACAGGGCGTGAGCACTGAAGCTTTCTTT. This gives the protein CASSLPQGVSTEAFF.

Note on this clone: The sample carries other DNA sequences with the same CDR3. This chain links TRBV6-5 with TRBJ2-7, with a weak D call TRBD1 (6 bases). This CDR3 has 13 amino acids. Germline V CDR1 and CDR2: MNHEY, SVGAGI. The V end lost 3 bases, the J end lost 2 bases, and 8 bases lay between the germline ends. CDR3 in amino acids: CASSYRQAYEQYF. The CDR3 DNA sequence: TGTGCCAGCAGTTATCGACAGGCCTACGAGCAGTACTTC.

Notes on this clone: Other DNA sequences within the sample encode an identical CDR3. The CDR3 loop reads CASSYNGENTEAFF. CDR3 nucleotide sequence: TGTGCCAGCAGTTATAACGGGGAAAACACTGAAGCTTTCTTT. The chain recombines TRBV6-5 with TRBJ1-1; D is uncertain. Germline values: CDR1 MNHEY, CDR2 SVGAGI. CDR3 length equals 14 residues. The germline V and J ends were trimmed by 3 bases and 2 bases, with 10 bases remaining between them.

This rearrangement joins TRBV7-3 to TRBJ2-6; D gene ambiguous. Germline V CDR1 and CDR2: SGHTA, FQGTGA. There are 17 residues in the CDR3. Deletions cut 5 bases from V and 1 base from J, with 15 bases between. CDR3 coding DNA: TGTGCCAGCAGCCCTAGGCTTGGTTCGTCTGGGGCCAACGTCCTGACTTTC. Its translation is CASSPRLGSSGANVLTF.

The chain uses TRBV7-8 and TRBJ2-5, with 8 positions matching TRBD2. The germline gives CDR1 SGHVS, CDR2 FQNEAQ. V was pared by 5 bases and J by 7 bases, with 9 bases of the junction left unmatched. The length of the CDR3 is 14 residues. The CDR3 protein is CASSQQRELLTQYF. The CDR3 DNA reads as TGTGCCAGCAGCCAACAGCGGGAGCTTCTGACCCAGTACTTC.

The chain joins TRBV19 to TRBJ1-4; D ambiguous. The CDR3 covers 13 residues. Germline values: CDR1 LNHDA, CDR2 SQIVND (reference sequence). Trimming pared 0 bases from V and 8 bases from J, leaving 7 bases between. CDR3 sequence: CASSIEGREKLFF. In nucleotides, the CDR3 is TGTGCCAGTAGTATAGAAGGGCGAGAAAAACTGTTTTTT.

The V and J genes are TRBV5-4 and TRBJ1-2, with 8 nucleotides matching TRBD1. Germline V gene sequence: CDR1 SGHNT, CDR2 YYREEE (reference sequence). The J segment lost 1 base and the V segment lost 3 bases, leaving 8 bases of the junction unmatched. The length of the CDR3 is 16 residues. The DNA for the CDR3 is TGTGCCAGCAGCTCCCCGACAGGGGAGGGTAACTATGGCTACACCTTC. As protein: CASSSPTGEGNYGYTF.

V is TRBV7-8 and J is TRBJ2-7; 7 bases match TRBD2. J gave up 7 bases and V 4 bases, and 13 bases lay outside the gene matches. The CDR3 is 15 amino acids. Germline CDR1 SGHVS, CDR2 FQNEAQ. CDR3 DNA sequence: TGTGCCAGCAGCTCCCCGACTAGCTTGCCTTTTGAGCAGTACTTC. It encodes CASSSPTSLPFEQYF.

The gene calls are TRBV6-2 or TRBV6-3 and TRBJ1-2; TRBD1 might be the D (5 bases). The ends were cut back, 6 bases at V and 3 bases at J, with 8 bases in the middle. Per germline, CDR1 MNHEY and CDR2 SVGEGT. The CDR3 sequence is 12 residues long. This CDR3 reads CASSDSDYGYTF. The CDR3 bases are TGTGCCAGCAGCGACAGTGACTATGGCTACACCTTC.

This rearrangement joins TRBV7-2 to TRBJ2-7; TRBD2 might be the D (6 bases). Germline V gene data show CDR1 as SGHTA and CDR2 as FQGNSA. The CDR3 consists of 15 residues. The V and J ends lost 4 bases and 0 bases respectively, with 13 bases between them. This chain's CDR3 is CASSSRWGLSYEQYF. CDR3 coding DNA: TGTGCCAGCAGCTCTCGCTGGGGACTCTCCTACGAGCAGTACTTC.

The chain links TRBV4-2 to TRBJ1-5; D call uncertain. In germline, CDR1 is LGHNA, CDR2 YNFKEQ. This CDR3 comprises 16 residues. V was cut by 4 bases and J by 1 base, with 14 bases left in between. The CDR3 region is CASSLGWEASNQPQHF. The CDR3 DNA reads TGTGCCAGCAGCCTAGGGTGGGAGGCCAGCAATCAGCCCCAGCATTTT.

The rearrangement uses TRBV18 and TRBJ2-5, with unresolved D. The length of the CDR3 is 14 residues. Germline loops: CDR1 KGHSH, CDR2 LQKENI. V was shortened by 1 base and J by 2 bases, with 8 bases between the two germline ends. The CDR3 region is CASSPRHKQETQYF. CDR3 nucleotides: TGTGCCAGCTCACCACGGCACAAACAAGAGACCCAGTACTTC.

Here the CDR3 reads CASSLGSANTEAFF. CDR3 nucleotides: TGTGCCAGCAGCTTGGGTTCAGCCAACACTGAAGCTTTCTTT. The chain combines TRBV5-4 with TRBJ1-1; D is undetermined. This CDR3 has 14 residues. Germline assignment: CDR1 SGHNT and CDR2 YYREEE (reference sequence). Trimming left V 0 bases short and J 2 bases short, with 8 bases between. The variable domain in full, with the rest retrieved from reference TRBV5-4 and TRBJ1-1, is ETGVTQSPTHLIKTRGQQVTLRCSSQSGHNTVSWYQQALGQGPQFIFQYYREEENGRGNFPPRFSGLQFPNYSSELNVNALELDDSALYLCASSLGSANTEAFFGQGTRLTVV.

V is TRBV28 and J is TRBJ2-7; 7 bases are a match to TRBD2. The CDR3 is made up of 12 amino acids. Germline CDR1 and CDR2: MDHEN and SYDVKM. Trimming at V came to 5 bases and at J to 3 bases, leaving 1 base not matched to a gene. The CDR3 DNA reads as TGTGCCAGCAGTGGGGGGGACTACGAGCAGTACTTC. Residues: CASSGGDYEQYF.

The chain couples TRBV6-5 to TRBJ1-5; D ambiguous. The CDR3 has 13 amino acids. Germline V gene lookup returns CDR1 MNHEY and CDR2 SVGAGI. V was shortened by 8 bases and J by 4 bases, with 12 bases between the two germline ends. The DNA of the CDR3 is TGTGCCAGCGCAACGGACGGAAATCAGCCCCAGCATTTT. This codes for CASATDGNQPQHF.

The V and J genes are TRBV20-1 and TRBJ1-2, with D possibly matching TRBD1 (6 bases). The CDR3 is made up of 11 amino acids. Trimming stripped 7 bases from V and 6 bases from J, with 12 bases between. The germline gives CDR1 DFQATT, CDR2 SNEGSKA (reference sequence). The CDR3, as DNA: TGCAGTGGTTGGGGGGCGCATGGCTACACCTTC. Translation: CSGWGAHGYTF.

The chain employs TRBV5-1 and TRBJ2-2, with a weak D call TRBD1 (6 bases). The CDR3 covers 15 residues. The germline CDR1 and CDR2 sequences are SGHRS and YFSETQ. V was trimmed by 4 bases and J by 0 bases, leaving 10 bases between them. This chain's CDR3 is CASSPGTPNTGELFF. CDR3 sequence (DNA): TGCGCCAGCAGCCCCGGGACACCGAACACCGGGGAGCTGTTTTTT.

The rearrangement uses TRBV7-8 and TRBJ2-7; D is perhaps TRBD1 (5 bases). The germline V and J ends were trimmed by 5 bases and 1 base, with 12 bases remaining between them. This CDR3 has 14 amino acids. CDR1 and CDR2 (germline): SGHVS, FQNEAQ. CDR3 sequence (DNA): TGTGCCAGCAGCCCCCCCCAGGGATCCTACGAGCAGTACTTC. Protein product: CASSPPQGSYEQYF.

The CDR3 here is CASSLNPGGGYYEQYF. Here the CDR3 DNA reads TGTGCCAGCAGCTTAAACCCGGGTGGGGGATACTACGAGCAGTACTTC. V usage is TRBV11-2 and J usage is TRBJ2-7; D may be TRBD1 or TRBD2 (5 bases each). The CDR3 extends over 16 amino acids. The germline V gene encodes CDR1 SGHAT and CDR2 FQNNGV. Trimming shortened V by 2 bases and J by 3 bases, and 17 bases separated the two germline ends.

For the CDR3, the DNA is TGTGCCAGCAGTTACTCGAGGACAGGGTTGATGAACACTGAAGCTTTCTTT. It encodes CASSYSRTGLMNTEAFF. The V gene is TRBV6-2 or TRBV6-3, the J gene TRBJ1-1; 8 nucleotides match TRBD1. The CDR3 has 17 amino acids. V lost 0 bases and J lost 0; bases outside the gene matches: 6. From germline, CDR1 is MNHEY and CDR2 SVGEGT.

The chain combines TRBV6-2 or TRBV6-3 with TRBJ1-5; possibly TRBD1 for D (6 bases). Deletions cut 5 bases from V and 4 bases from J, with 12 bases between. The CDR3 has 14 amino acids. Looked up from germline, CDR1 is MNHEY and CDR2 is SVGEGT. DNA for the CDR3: TGTGCCAGCAGTGGGGACATACCTAATCAGCCCCAGCATTTT. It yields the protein CASSGDIPNQPQHF.

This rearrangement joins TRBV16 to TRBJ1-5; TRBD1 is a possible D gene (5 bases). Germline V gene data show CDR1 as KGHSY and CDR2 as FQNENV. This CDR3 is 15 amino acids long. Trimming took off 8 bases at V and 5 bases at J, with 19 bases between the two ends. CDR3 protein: CASRRKQGQDQPQHF. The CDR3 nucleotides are TGTGCCAGCCGGCGAAAGCAGGGTCAGGATCAGCCCCAGCATTTT.

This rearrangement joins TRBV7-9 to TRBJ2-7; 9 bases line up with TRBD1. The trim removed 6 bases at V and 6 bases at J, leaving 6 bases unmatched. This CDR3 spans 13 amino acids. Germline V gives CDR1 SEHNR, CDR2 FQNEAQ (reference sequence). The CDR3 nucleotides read TGTGCCAGCAGATCGGACAGGGGTGGCGAGCAGTACTTC. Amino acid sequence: CASRSDRGGEQYF. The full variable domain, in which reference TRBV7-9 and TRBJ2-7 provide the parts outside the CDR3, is DTGVSQNPRHKITKRGQNVTFRCDPISEHNRLYWYRQTLGQGPEFLTYFQNEAQLEKSRLLSDRFSAERPKGSFSTLEIQRTEQGDSAMYLCASRSDRGGEQYFGPGTRLTVT.